The 24 T cell receptor beta chains listed next were all sequenced from one sample in a study of brain T cells in children with intractable seizures. Generated by immunoSEQ multiplex PCR, the TCRdb table keeps only in-frame clones and is missing some. The sample consists of roughly 69,000 clones, roughly 95% of them appearing once. This sample comprised peripheral blood, obtained at surgery. These receptors were taken from a boy less than two years old with focal cortical dysplasia and intractable seizures.

This clone was seen a handful of times. V usage is TRBV5-6 and J usage is TRBJ1-1; 8 positions match TRBD1. V lost 5 bases and J lost 1; bases outside the gene matches: 4. CDR3 size: 14 residues. Germline V gene data show CDR1 as SGHDT and CDR2 as YYEEEE. The DNA of the CDR3 is TGTGCCAGCAGTCTGACAGGGGCGAACACTGAAGCTTTCTTT. It specifies CASSLTGANTEAFF.

V gene TRBV6-1 combines with J gene TRBJ1-6; possible D gene TRBD1, 5 bases. The V end was cut by 4 bases, the J end by 3 bases, with 13 bases between. This CDR3 is 16 amino acids long. Germline CDR1 MNHNS, CDR2 SASEGT. As DNA, the CDR3 is TGTGCCAGCAGTGGAAGAGGGGAAGTCTATAATTCACCCCTCCACTTT. Its translation: CASSGRGEVYNSPLHF.

The rearrangement links TRBV29-1 to TRBJ2-5; D remains ambiguous. The CDR3 consists of 13 residues. V lost 3 bases to trimming and J lost 1 base, with 9 bases between them. The germline gives CDR1 SQVTM, CDR2 ANQGSEA. The CDR3 DNA reads as TGCAGCGTTGATCTCCACCTCCAAGAGACCCAGTACTTC. Encoded protein: CSVDLHLQETQYF.

Of note for this clone: Other DNA sequences within the sample encode an identical CDR3. The rearrangement links TRBV2 to TRBJ1-1; a weak D match, TRBD1 (5 bases). The CDR3 extends over 14 amino acids. V gave up 3 bases and J gave up 8 bases, with 16 bases separating them. Germline V gene data show CDR1 as SNHLY and CDR2 as FYNNEI. CDR3 sequence: CASSDLQVRGEAFF. Written as DNA, the CDR3 is TGTGCCAGCAGTGACCTACAGGTTCGAGGCGAAGCTTTCTTT.

The chain joins TRBV19 to TRBJ2-4; D gene ambiguous. CDR1 LNHDA and CDR2 SQIVND come from the germline V gene (reference sequence). With 7 bases removed from V and 3 bases from J, the gap between germline ends came to 16 bases. The CDR3 runs to 15 residues. CDR3 DNA sequence: TGTGCCAGTACTCCTGGTGCCGGTGGCAAAAACATTCAGTACTTC. It yields the protein CASTPGAGGKNIQYF. Filled out from reference TRBV19 and TRBJ2-4, the complete variable domain reads DGGITQSPKYLFRKEGQNVTLSCEQNLNHDAMYWYRQDPGQGLRLIYYSQIVNDFQKGDIAEGYSVSREKKESFPLTVTSAQKNPTAFYLCASTPGAGGKNIQYFGAGTRLSVL.

The chain couples TRBV7-8 to TRBJ2-7; 12 bases match TRBD2. V lost 5 bases to trimming and J lost 0 bases; unmatched junction nucleotides: 8. Per the germline V gene, CDR1 is SGHVS and CDR2 is FQNEAQ. This CDR3 is built from 17 residues. CDR3 nucleotides: TGTGCCAGCAGCCAGCGGACTAGCGGGGTAAGCTCCTACGAGCAGTACTTC. Its translation: CASSQRTSGVSSYEQYF.

This clone has just one count. The V gene is TRBV6-2 or TRBV6-3, the J gene TRBJ1-6, with 7 bases fitting TRBD1. Per germline, CDR1 MNHEY and CDR2 SVGEGT. With 0 bases clipped from V and 5 bases from J, the junction kept 4 bases outside the gene matches. The CDR3 loop spans 16 amino acids. CDR3 protein: CASSYSAGGNNSPLHF. The CDR3, as DNA: TGTGCCAGCAGTTACTCGGCAGGGGGTAATAATTCACCCCTCCACTTT.

V is TRBV18 and J is TRBJ1-4; 12 positions match TRBD1. J gave up 8 bases and V 3 bases, and 4 bases lay outside the gene matches. The germline CDR1 and CDR2 sequences are KGHSH and LQKENI. The CDR3 length is 15 residues. CDR3 sequence (DNA): TGTGCCAGCTCACCTCGGGACAGGGGGCACGAAAAACTGTTTTTT. Protein sequence: CASSPRDRGHEKLFF.

The rearrangement joins TRBV6-2 or TRBV6-3 to TRBJ2-3, with D unresolved. The CDR3 is 12 amino acids. V was cut by 0 bases and J by 7 bases, with 5 bases left in between. Germline-derived CDR1 and CDR2 are MNHEY and SVGEGT. The CDR3 DNA follows: TGTGCCAGCAGTTACTCACGACATACGCAGTATTTT. This codes for CASSYSRHTQYF.

A single count supports this clone. The V gene is TRBV13, the J gene TRBJ2-5, with a weak D call TRBD2 (6 bases). There are 13 residues in the CDR3. V was shortened by 1 base and J by 9 bases, with 12 bases between the two germline ends. Germline CDR1 is PRHDT and CDR2 is FYEKMQ (reference sequence). CDR3 sequence (DNA): TGTGCCAGCAGCTTAGAGATCGGGGAGGCCCAGTACTTC. Residues: CASSLEIGEAQYF. Complete variable domain (other parts from reference TRBV13 and TRBJ2-5): AAGVIQSPRHLIKEKRETATLKCYPIPRHDTVYWYQQGPGQDPQFLISFYEKMQSDKGSIPDRFSAQQFSDYHSELNMSSLELGDSALYFCASSLEIGEAQYFGPGTRLLVL.

This chain uses TRBV5-1 with TRBJ1-2, with D perhaps matching TRBD1 (5 bases). Germline lookup yields CDR1 SGHRS and CDR2 YFSETQ. This CDR3 has 14 residues. V was shortened by 1 base and J by 7 bases, with 14 bases between the two germline ends. CDR3 nucleotide sequence: TGCGCCAGCAGCTTGTATTCGGGGGAGGGTGGCTACACCTTC. It is translated as CASSLYSGEGGYTF.

The chain uses TRBV10-1 and TRBJ1-4, with a possible D match to TRBD1 (5 bases). The germline V gene has CDR1 WNHNN and CDR2 SYGVQD (reference sequence). The CDR3 is made up of 13 amino acids. The germline V and J ends were trimmed by 7 bases and 8 bases, with 14 bases remaining between them. The CDR3 DNA reads TGCGCCAGCAAGGCAGGGCGGGAAGAAAAACTGTTTTTT. Encoded protein: CASKAGREEKLFF.

The chain combines TRBV4-2 with TRBJ2-7, with a weak D call TRBD1 (6 bases). Trimming removed 0 bases from V and 6 bases from J, with 9 bases in between. CDR3 length: 13 amino acids. Germline V CDR1 and CDR2: LGHNA, YNFKEQ. The CDR3 DNA is TGTGCCAGCAGCCAAGACCGGACAGTCGAGCAGTACTTC. Encoded protein: CASSQDRTVEQYF.

The J gene is TRBJ2-3, the V gene TRBV10-3, with TRBD1 identical over 11 bases. Germline CDR1 reads ENHRY; CDR2 reads SYGVKD. This CDR3 contains 16 residues. J was trimmed by 3 bases and V by 3 bases; bases with no gene match: 5. In DNA, the CDR3 is TGTGCCATCAGTGACCTCCGGGACAGGGGGACAGATACGCAGTATTTT. Translated, it gives CAISDLRDRGTDTQYF.

The gene calls are TRBV7-5 and TRBJ2-3; the table assigns TRBD2, which was not confirmed against the DNA. TRBV7-5 is an annotated pseudogene. The CDR3 totals 16 residues. The CDR3 is CVRSPLSRSFTDTQYF. The CDR3 DNA reads as TGTGTCAGAAGCCCACTCTCCCGGAGTTTCACAGATACGCAGTATTTT.

This clone was counted only a few times. The chain is built from TRBV2 and TRBJ2-2; D is undetermined. The CDR3 runs to 13 residues. Germline lookup yields CDR1 SNHLY and CDR2 FYNNEI. The V and J ends lost 6 bases and 1 base respectively, with 6 bases between them. CDR3 nucleotides: TGTGCCAGCAGGGGTGAGAACACCGGGGAGCTGTTTTTT. Its protein is CASRGENTGELFF.

The chain carries TRBV18 and TRBJ2-4; D not certain. This CDR3 comprises 15 residues. V was trimmed by 3 bases and J by 0 bases, leaving 9 bases between them. In germline, CDR1 is KGHSH, CDR2 LQKENI. CDR3 protein: CASSPTDAAKNIQYF. In nucleotides, the CDR3 is TGTGCCAGCTCACCCACAGACGCAGCCAAAAACATTCAGTACTTC.

The rearrangement uses TRBV10-3 and TRBJ2-3; 9 nucleotides match TRBD1. The V gene end was trimmed by 4 bases and the J gene end by 4 bases; junction bases not matched to a gene: 3. This CDR3 region has 14 residues. CDR1 and CDR2 (germline): ENHRY, SYGVKD. The CDR3 loop is CAISGDRASDTQYF. CDR3 bases: TGTGCCATCAGTGGGGACAGGGCTTCAGATACGCAGTATTTT.

The genes are TRBV6-5 and TRBJ2-7; the match to TRBD2 covers 12 bases. With V trimmed by 2 bases and J by 6 bases, 8 bases remained unmatched. This CDR3 contains 16 residues. CDR1 MNHEY and CDR2 SVGAGI come from the germline V gene. For the CDR3, the DNA is TGTGCCAGCAGTTACATTACGACTAGCGGGAGTCCCGAGCAGTACTTC. Protein product: CASSYITTSGSPEQYF.

The V gene is TRBV15, the J gene TRBJ1-3; weak D call: TRBD1 (6 bases). CDR3 size: 15 residues. In germline, CDR1 is LNHNV, CDR2 YYDKDF (reference sequence). V lost 0 bases, J lost 8 bases, and 14 bases lay in between. The CDR3 here is CATSRDSRGGDTIYF. Here the CDR3 DNA reads TGTGCCACCAGCAGAGATAGTCGAGGGGGAGACACCATATATTTT.

J is TRBJ2-7 and V is TRBV6-1; TRBD2 matches 7 bases. Trimming took 2 bases from V and 7 from J; bases not matched to a gene: 5. Germline V gene sequence: CDR1 MNHNS, CDR2 SASEGT. This CDR3 has 13 residues. CDR3 in DNA: TGTGCCAGCAGTGAAACTCAGGGAGGGGAGCAGTACTTC. It specifies CASSETQGGEQYF.

This chain uses TRBV29-1 with TRBJ2-5, with TRBD1 matching over 10 bases. The V and J ends lost 4 bases and 5 bases, in that order; junction bases with no gene match: 10. Germline V gene lookup returns CDR1 SQVTM and CDR2 ANQGSEA. The CDR3 consists of 15 residues. CDR3 sequence (DNA): TGCAGCGTTGGCGACAGGGGGCCTGGGCTTGAGACCCAGTACTTC. This codes for CSVGDRGPGLETQYF.

The chain employs TRBV12-3 or TRBV12-4 and TRBJ2-1, with D tentatively TRBD2 (5 bases). The germline V and J ends were trimmed by 3 bases and 8 bases, with 8 bases remaining between them. The CDR3 has 12 amino acids. The CDR3: CASSLEVYEQFF. For the CDR3, the DNA is TGTGCCAGCAGTTTGGAGGTATATGAGCAGTTCTTC.

This sequence joins TRBV7-9 and TRBJ1-5, with D perhaps TRBD1 (5 bases). With 4 bases removed from V and 4 bases from J, the gap between germline ends came to 14 bases. The CDR3 is 15 amino acids. Germline CDR1 and CDR2: SEHNR and FQNEAQ (reference sequence). The CDR3 DNA is TGTGCCAGCAGCTCCAGGGAATGGGGTAATCAGCCCCAGCATTTT. Its translation: CASSSREWGNQPQHF.